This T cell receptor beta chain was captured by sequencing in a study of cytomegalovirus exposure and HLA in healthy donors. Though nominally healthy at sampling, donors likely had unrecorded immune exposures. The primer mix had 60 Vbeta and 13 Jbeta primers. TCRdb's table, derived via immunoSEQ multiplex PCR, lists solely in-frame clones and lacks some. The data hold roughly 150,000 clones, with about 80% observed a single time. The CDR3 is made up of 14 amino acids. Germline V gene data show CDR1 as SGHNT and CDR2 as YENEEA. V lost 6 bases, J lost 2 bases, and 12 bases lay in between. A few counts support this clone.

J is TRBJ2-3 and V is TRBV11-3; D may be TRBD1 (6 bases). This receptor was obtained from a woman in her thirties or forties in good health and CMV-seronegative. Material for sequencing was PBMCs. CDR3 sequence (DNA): TGTGCCAGCAGTCCCCGGGACACCACAGATACGCAGTATTTT. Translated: CASSPRDTTDTQYF.